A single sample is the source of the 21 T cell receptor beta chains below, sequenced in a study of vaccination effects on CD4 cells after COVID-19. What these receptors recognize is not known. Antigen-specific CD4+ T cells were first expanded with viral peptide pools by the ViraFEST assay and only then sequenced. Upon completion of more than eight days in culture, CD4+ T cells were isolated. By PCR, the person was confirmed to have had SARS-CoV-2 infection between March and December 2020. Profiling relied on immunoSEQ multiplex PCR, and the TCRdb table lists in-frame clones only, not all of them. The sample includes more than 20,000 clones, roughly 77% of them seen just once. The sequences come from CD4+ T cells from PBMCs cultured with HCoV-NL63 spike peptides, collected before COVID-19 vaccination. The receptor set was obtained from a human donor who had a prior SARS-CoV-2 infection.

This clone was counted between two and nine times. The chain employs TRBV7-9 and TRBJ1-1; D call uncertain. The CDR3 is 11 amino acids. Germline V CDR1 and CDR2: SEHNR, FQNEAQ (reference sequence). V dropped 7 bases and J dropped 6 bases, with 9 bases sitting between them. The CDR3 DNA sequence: TGTGCCAGCACCTCAAGATCTGAAGCTTTCTTT. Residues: CASTSRSEAFF.

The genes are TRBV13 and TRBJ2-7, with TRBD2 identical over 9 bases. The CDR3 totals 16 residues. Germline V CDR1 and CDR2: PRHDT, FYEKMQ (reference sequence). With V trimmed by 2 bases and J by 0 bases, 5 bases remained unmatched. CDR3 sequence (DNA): TGTGCCAGCAGCTTACGCGGGGGGGACGTCTCCTACGAGCAGTACTTC. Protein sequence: CASSLRGGDVSYEQYF.

CDR3 nucleotide sequence: TGTGCCAGCAGAGCCCCCGGGGACTACAATGAGCAGTTCTTC. Its protein is CASRAPGDYNEQFF. The J gene is TRBJ2-1, the V gene TRBV2; D perhaps matches TRBD2 (5 bases). This CDR3 contains 14 residues. The V and J ends lost 6 bases and 3 bases respectively, with 12 bases between them. Per germline, CDR1 SNHLY and CDR2 FYNNEI.

The CDR3 bases are TGTGCCAGCAGTCCCCGAATTGGGGGGTTCGAGACCCAGTACTTC. Translated, it gives CASSPRIGGFETQYF. This sequence joins TRBV28 and TRBJ2-5, with D possibly matching TRBD2 (6 bases). The length of the CDR3 is 15 residues. Per the germline V gene, CDR1 is MDHEN and CDR2 is SYDVKM. V lost 5 bases and J 5 bases, leaving 18 bases between the germline ends.

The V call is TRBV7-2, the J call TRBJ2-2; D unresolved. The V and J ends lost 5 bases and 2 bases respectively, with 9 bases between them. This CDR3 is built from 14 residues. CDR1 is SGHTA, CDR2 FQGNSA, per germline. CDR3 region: CASSQQINTGELFF. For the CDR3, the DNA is TGTGCCAGCAGCCAACAAATTAACACCGGGGAGCTGTTTTTT.

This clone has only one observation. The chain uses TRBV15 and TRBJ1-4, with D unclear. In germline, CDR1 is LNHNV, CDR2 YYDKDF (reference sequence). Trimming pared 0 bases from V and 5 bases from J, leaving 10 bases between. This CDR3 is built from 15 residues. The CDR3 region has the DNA TGTGCCACCAGCAGAGATGTTGGCCACAATGAAAAACTGTTTTTT. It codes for CATSRDVGHNEKLFF.

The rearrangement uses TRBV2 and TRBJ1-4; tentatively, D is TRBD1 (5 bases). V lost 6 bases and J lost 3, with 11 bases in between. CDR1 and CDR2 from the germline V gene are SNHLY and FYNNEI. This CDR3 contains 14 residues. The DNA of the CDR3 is TGTGCCAGCAGGGGGCTTGTAGCTAATGAAAAACTGTTTTTT. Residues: CASRGLVANEKLFF.

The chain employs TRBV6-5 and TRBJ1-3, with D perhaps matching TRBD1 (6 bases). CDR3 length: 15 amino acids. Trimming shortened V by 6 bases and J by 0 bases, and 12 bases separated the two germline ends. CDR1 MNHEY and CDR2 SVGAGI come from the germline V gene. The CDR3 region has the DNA TGTGCCAGCAGACGGGCAGGGGACTCTGGAAACACCATATATTTT. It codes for CASRRAGDSGNTIYF.

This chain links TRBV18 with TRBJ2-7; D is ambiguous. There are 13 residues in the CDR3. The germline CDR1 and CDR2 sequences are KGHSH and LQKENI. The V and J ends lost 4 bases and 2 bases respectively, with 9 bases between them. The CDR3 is CASSQTRTYEQYF. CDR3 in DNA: TGTGCCAGCTCACAAACAAGGACCTACGAGCAGTACTTC.

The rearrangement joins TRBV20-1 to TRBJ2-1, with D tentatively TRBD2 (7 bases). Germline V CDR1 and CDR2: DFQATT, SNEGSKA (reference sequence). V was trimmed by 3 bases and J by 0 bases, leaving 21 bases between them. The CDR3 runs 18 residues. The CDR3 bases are TGCAGTGCTAGTCTTAGAAGGGGGGGTACGAGCTCCTACAATGAGCAGTTCTTC. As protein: CSASLRRGGTSSYNEQFF.

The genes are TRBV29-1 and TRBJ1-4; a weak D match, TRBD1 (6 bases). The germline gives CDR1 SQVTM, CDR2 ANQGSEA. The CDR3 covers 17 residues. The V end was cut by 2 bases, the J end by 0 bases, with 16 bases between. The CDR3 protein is CSVENRDRASTNEKLFF. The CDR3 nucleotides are TGCAGCGTTGAAAACAGGGACCGAGCCTCAACTAATGAAAAACTGTTTTTT.

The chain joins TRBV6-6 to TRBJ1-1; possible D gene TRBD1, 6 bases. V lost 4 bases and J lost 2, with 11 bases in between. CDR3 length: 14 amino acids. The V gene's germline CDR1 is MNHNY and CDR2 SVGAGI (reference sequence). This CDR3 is CASSSDRFNTEAFF. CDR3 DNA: TGTGCCAGCAGTTCTGACAGGTTTAACACTGAAGCTTTCTTT.

The CDR3 region has the DNA TGTGCCAGCTCACCCAGGGACCGTATCTCCTACGAGCAGTACTTC. Protein product: CASSPRDRISYEQYF. This rearrangement joins TRBV18 to TRBJ2-7; D is tentatively TRBD1 or TRBD2 (5 bases each). Germline V CDR1 and CDR2: KGHSH, LQKENI. V shed 3 bases and J shed 0 bases, with 12 bases lying between them. The CDR3 totals 15 residues.

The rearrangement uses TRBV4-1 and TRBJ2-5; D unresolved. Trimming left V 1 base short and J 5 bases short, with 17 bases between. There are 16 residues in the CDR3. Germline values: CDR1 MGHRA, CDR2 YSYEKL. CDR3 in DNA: TGCGCCAGCAGCCAAGGCACCCCAGTTTCCGAGGAGACCCAGTACTTC. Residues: CASSQGTPVSEETQYF.

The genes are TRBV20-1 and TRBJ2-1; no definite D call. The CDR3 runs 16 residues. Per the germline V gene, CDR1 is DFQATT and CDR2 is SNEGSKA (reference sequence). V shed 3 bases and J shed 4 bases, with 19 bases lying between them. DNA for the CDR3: TGCAGTGCTAGTCCCGGAGCCCTCGCTTTGTACAATGAGCAGTTCTTC. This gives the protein CSASPGALALYNEQFF.

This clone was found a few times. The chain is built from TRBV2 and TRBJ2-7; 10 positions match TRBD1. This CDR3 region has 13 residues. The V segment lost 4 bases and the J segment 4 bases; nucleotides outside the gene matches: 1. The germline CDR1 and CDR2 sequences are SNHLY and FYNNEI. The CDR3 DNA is TGTGCCAGCAGTGGGACAGGGGGATACGAGCAGTACTTC. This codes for CASSGTGGYEQYF.

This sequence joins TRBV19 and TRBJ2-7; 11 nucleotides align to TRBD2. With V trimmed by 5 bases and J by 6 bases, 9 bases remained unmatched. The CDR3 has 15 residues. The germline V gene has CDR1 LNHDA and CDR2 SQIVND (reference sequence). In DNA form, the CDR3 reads TGTGCCAGTAGTGCCGGGACTAGCGGTTGGGGCGAGCAGTACTTC. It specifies CASSAGTSGWGEQYF.

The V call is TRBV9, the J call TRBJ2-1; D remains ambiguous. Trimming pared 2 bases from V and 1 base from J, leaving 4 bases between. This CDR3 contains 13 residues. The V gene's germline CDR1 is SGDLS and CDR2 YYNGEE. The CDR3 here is CASSVGSYNEQFF. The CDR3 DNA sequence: TGTGCCAGCAGCGTCGGATCCTACAATGAGCAGTTCTTC.

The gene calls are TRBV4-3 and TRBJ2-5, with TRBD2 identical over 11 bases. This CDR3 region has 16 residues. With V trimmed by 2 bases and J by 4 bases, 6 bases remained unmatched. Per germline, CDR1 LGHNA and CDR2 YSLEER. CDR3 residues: CASSQTSGSGGETQYF. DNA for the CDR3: TGCGCCAGCAGCCAAACTAGCGGGAGCGGGGGAGAGACCCAGTACTTC.

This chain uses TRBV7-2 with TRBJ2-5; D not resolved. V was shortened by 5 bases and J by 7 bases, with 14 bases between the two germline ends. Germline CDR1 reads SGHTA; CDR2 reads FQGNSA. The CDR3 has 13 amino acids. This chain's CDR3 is CASSANLRGTQYF. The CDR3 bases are TGTGCCAGCAGCGCTAACCTCAGAGGGACCCAGTACTTC. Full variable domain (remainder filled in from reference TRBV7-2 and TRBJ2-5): GAGVSQSPSNKVTEKGKDVELRCDPISGHTALYWYRQSLGQGLEFLIYFQGNSAPDKSGLPSDRFSAERTGGSVSTLTIQRTQQEDSAVYLCASSANLRGTQYFGPGTRLLVL.

This chain's CDR3 is CASSQDWTNGGTDTQYF. CDR3 coding DNA: TGCGCCAGCAGCCAAGACTGGACGAATGGGGGCACAGATACGCAGTATTTT. The chain carries TRBV4-1 and TRBJ2-3; the D is unclear. Germline loops: CDR1 MGHRA, CDR2 YSYEKL. V dropped 0 bases and J dropped 1 base, with 14 bases sitting between them. CDR3 length equals 17 residues.